This record covers a single TCR beta chain. The record originates from a study of T cell changes during pregnancy in multiple sclerosis. In germline, CDR1 is LNHDA, CDR2 SQIVND (reference sequence). The CDR3 has 18 amino acids. The J segment lost 7 bases and the V segment lost 9 bases, leaving 17 bases of the junction unmatched. The protocol was immunoSEQ multiplex PCR, while the TCRdb copy is restricted to in-frame clones and leaves out a portion. The sample contains around 60,000 clones, just over 90% of which appear only once. This chain uses TRBV19 with TRBJ2-4; 14 bases are shared with TRBD2. The origin of this receptor is a female donor with multiple sclerosis, enrolled in a pregnancy study. The sequencing used CD4+ T cells from peripheral blood mononuclear cells, collected before pregnancy. CDR3 region: CASNTGTSGSRPENIQYF. CDR3 nucleotides: TGTGCCAGCAATACTGGGACTAGCGGGAGCCGACCCGAGAACATTCAGTACTTC.